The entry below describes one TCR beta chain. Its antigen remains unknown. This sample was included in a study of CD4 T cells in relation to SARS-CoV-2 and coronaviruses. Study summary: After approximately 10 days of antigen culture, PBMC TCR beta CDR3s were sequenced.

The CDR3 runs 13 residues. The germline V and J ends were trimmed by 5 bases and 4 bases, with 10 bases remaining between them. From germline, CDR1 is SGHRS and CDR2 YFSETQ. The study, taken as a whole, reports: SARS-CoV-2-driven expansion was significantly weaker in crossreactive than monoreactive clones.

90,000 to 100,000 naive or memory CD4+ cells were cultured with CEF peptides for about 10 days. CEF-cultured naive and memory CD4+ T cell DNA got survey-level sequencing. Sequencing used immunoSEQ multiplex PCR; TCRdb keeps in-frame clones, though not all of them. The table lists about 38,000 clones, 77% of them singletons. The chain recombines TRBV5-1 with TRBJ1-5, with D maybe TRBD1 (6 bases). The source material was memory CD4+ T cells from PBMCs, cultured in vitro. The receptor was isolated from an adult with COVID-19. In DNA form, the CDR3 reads TGCGCCAGCAGGAGGGGGGCTAATCAGCCCCAGCATTTT. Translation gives CASRRGANQPQHF.